The 10 T cell receptor beta chains listed next were all sequenced from one sample in a study of cytomegalovirus exposure and HLA in healthy donors. In the PCR, 60 Vbeta and 13 Jbeta primers were used. Libraries were prepared by immunoSEQ multiplex PCR; TCRdb keeps only in-frame clonotypes and omits some of them. Seen here are around 190,000 clones, roughly 85% observed once, and the top ten hold 0.69%. Sequenced: PBMCs. The receptors stem from a woman in her 40s in good health and CMV-seronegative.

The V and J genes are TRBV6-1 and TRBJ2-7; no clear D gene. V shed 3 bases and J shed 6 bases, with 9 bases lying between them. Looked up from germline, CDR1 is MNHNS and CDR2 is SASEGT. The CDR3 totals 12 residues. The CDR3 sequence: CASSEILGEQYF. The CDR3 coding sequence is TGTGCCAGCAGTGAGATCCTAGGCGAGCAGTACTTC.

The gene calls are TRBV28 and TRBJ1-1; no clear D gene. The CDR3 is 13 amino acids. Germline CDR1 reads MDHEN; CDR2 reads SYDVKM. V lost 3 bases to trimming and J lost 1 base, with 6 bases between them. The DNA of the CDR3 is TGTGCCAGCAGTTTGGGCAGGAACACTGAAGCTTTCTTT. It is translated as CASSLGRNTEAFF.

The V gene is TRBV5-1, the J gene TRBJ1-3; the D is unclear. Germline V CDR1 and CDR2: SGHRS, YFSETQ. This CDR3 has 16 amino acids. Deletions cut 0 bases from V and 7 bases from J, with 17 bases between. The CDR3 DNA reads TGCGCCAGCAGCTTGGATGCGCGGTCCATAGGTAACACCATATATTTT. It encodes CASSLDARSIGNTIYF.

About this clone: At one end, the junction sequence differs from germline, possibly due to a read error. The chain is built from TRBV2 and TRBJ2-1, with TRBD2 matching 8 bases. Germline CDR1 SNHLY, CDR2 FYNNEI. The CDR3 is 16 amino acids. This CDR3 is CASSFSGAGVGDERFF. The CDR3 DNA is TGTGCCAGCAGTTTCTCGGGAGCGGGAGTTGGCGATGAGCGGTTCTTC. Variable domain in full (rest from reference TRBV2 and TRBJ2-1): EPEVTQTPSHQVTQMGQEVILRCVPISNHLYFYWYRQILGQKVEFLVSFYNNEISEKSEIFDDQFSVERPDGSNFTLKIRSTKLEDSAMYFCASSFSGAGVGDERFFGPGTRLTVL.

The rearrangement joins TRBV7-9 to TRBJ2-7; 12 bases are a match to TRBD1. V was pared by 5 bases and J by 3 bases, with 14 bases of the junction left unmatched. This CDR3 comprises 18 residues. The germline gives CDR1 SEHNR, CDR2 FQNEAQ (reference sequence). The CDR3 spells CASSPPRLGTGGFYEQYF. CDR3 DNA sequence: TGTGCCAGCAGCCCCCCCCGACTCGGGACAGGGGGCTTCTACGAGCAGTACTTC.

The chain employs TRBV14 and TRBJ1-1; no firm D call. The V gene lost 1 base and the J gene lost 5 bases, with 11 bases spanning the gap. The CDR3 spans 14 residues. Germline CDR1 is SGHDN and CDR2 is FVKESK. The CDR3 sequence: CASSQVGQRTEAFF. CDR3 bases: TGTGCCAGCAGCCAAGTGGGCCAGAGAACTGAAGCTTTCTTT.

This clone was observed a few times. This chain uses TRBV2 with TRBJ1-1; maybe TRBD1 (6 bases). V gave up 6 bases and J gave up 0 bases, with 14 bases separating them. The CDR3 contains 15 residues. Germline CDR1 and CDR2: SNHLY and FYNNEI. The CDR3 loop is CASRREQGMNTEAFF. CDR3 bases: TGTGCCAGCAGGCGTGAACAGGGAATGAACACTGAAGCTTTCTTT.

The rearrangement uses TRBV2 and TRBJ2-7; D might be TRBD2 (6 bases). Germline CDR1 reads SNHLY; CDR2 reads FYNNEI. V was trimmed by 4 bases and J by 5 bases, leaving 12 bases between them. This CDR3 contains 13 residues. Here the CDR3 reads CASSVGGFDEQYF. Here the CDR3 DNA reads TGTGCCAGCAGTGTCGGGGGATTCGACGAGCAGTACTTC.

The V gene is TRBV7-2, the J gene TRBJ2-2, with a tentative D call TRBD2 (6 bases). V dropped 3 bases and J dropped 5 bases, with 19 bases sitting between them. The CDR3 length is 17 residues. CDR1 is SGHTA and CDR2 is FQGNSA in the germline V gene. CDR3 protein: CASSFAGGALGTGELFF. Here the CDR3 DNA reads TGTGCCAGCAGCTTCGCTGGCGGGGCGTTGGGAACCGGGGAGCTGTTTTTT. The full variable domain, in which reference TRBV7-2 and TRBJ2-2 provide the parts outside the CDR3, is GAGVSQSPSNKVTEKGKDVELRCDPISGHTALYWYRQSLGQGLEFLIYFQGNSAPDKSGLPSDRFSAERTGGSVSTLTIQRTQQEDSAVYLCASSFAGGALGTGELFFGEGSRLTVL.

J is TRBJ2-2 and V is TRBV9; 7 nucleotides align to TRBD1. The CDR3 consists of 16 residues. Unmatched junction bases numbered 10, after V lost 4 bases and J lost 4 bases. Germline assignment: CDR1 SGDLS and CDR2 YYNGEE. CDR3 sequence (DNA): TGTGCCAGCAGCCCCCCGTTTACAGGGGCCACCGGGGAGCTGTTTTTT. Protein product: CASSPPFTGATGELFF. Combining the CDR3 with reference TRBV9 and TRBJ2-2 gives the whole variable domain DSGVTQTPKHLITATGQRVTLRCSPRSGDLSVYWYQQSLDQGLQFLIQYYNGEERAKGNILERFSAQQFPDLHSELNLSSLELGDSALYFCASSPPFTGATGELFFGEGSRLTVL.